This is a list of T cell receptor beta chains from one sample in a study of Ad26.COV2.S vaccination and SARS-CoV-2 variants. The method was immunoSEQ multiplex PCR; TCRdb's version includes in-frame clones alone and lacks a portion of them. The sample holds around 300,000 clones, roughly 89% seen once. The sample here was peripheral blood, taken in a trial of Ad26.COV2.S vaccine versus placebo. Receptors originate from a person aged 18-65 years who received the Ad26.COV2.S COVID-19 vaccine or a placebo. Both conserved end residues are part of each CDR3. D genes are given only for firm matches. Size values are once, few and many counts, or a class for expanded clones, and some rows have none.

J: TRBJ2-5
D: -
V: TRBV5-6
size: -
CDR3: CASSLAVWTQETQYF
DNA: TGTGCCAGCAGCCTGGCGGTCTGGACCCAAGAGACCCAGTACTTC

J: TRBJ2-7
D: -
V: TRBV12-3/TRBV12-4
size: -
CDR3: CASSLWIDYEQYF
DNA: TGTGCCAGCAGTTTATGGATAGATTACGAGCAGTACTTC

J: TRBJ2-3
D: -
V: TRBV7-9
size: -
CDR3: CASSSQGKRTDTQYF
DNA: TGTGCCAGCAGCTCCCAGGGTAAACGCACAGATACGCAGTATTTT

J: TRBJ2-1
D: -
V: TRBV10-3
size: -
CDR3: CAISDGKGNEQFF
DNA: TGTGCCATCAGTGATGGAAAGGGCAATGAGCAGTTCTTC

J: TRBJ1-1
D: TRBD1
V: TRBV19
size: -
CDR3: CASRTQGAQAEAFF
DNA: TGTGCCAGTAGGACCCAGGGGGCGCAGGCTGAAGCTTTCTTT

J: TRBJ1-1
D: -
V: TRBV2
size: -
CDR3: CASRAIGGGETEAFF
DNA: TGTGCCAGCAGGGCGATAGGGGGAGGTGAGACTGAAGCTTTCTTT

J: TRBJ1-6
D: -
V: TRBV19
size: -
CDR3: CASISRAGDNSPLHF
DNA: TGTGCCAGTATCAGTCGGGCAGGGGATAATTCACCCCTCCACTTT

J: TRBJ2-7
D: TRBD1
V: TRBV28
size: -
CDR3: CASSTGTGAYEQYF
DNA: TGTGCCAGCAGTACCGGGACAGGGGCCTACGAGCAGTACTTC

J: TRBJ2-7
D: TRBD1
V: TRBV29-1
size: -
CDR3: CSVAGTGSTYEQYF
DNA: TGCAGCGTCGCCGGGACAGGATCAACCTACGAGCAGTACTTC

J: TRBJ1-1
D: -
V: TRBV6-1
size: -
CDR3: CASSEDRRALGLNTEAFF
DNA: TGTGCCAGCAGTGAAGATAGGAGGGCATTAGGGTTGAACACTGAAGCTTTCTTT

J: TRBJ2-3
D: -
V: TRBV19
size: -
CDR3: CASSLQGEGGSQYF
DNA: TGTGCCAGTTCCCTACAGGGTGAGGGGGGATCGCAGTATTTT

J: TRBJ1-3
D: -
V: TRBV4-1
size: few
CDR3: CASSQGPQEAIYF
DNA: TGCGCCAGCAGCCAAGGTCCTCAGGAGGCCATATATTTT

J: TRBJ2-7
D: -
V: TRBV6-5
size: -
CDR3: CASSYWWGGEGNEQYF
DNA: TGTGCCAGCAGTTACTGGTGGGGGGGCGAAGGGAACGAGCAGTACTTC

J: TRBJ2-2
D: -
V: TRBV24-1
size: -
CDR3: CATRDGIKNTGELFF
DNA: TGTGCCACCAGAGACGGCATTAAGAACACCGGGGAGCTGTTTTTT

J: TRBJ1-6
D: -
V: TRBV9
size: -
CDR3: CASSVFREGSPLHF
DNA: TGTGCCAGCAGCGTTTTCAGGGAAGGATCACCCCTCCACTTT

J: TRBJ1-1
D: TRBD1
V: TRBV9
size: -
CDR3: CASSVGTGWTEAFF
DNA: TGTGCCAGCAGCGTGGGGACAGGCTGGACTGAAGCTTTCTTT

J: TRBJ2-7
D: -
V: TRBV12-3/TRBV12-4
size: -
CDR3: CASSRDHSYEQYF
DNA: TGTGCCAGCAGTAGGGACCACTCCTACGAGCAGTACTTC

J: TRBJ2-3
D: -
V: TRBV5-1
size: -
CDR3: CASSSPGVSEQYF
DNA: TGCGCCAGCAGCTCCCCGGGAGTTAGTGAGCAGTATTTT

J: TRBJ2-2
D: TRBD2
V: TRBV5-4
size: -
CDR3: CASSWSGTSYYTGELFF
DNA: TGTGCCAGCAGCTGGAGCGGGACTTCTTATTACACCGGGGAGCTGTTTTTT

J: TRBJ1-1
D: -
V: TRBV6-2/TRBV6-3
size: few
CDR3: CASSYSTDTEAFF
DNA: TGTGCCAGCAGTTACTCGACGGACACTGAAGCTTTCTTT

J: TRBJ2-1
D: TRBD1
V: TRBV5-1
size: -
CDR3: CASSPGGNEQFF
DNA: TGCGCCAGCAGCCCAGGGGGCAATGAGCAGTTCTTC

J: TRBJ1-5
D: -
V: TRBV6-5
size: once
CDR3: CASSLVPDQPQHF
DNA: TGTGCCAGCAGTCTAGTCCCTGATCAGCCCCAGCATTTT

J: TRBJ1-5
D: -
V: TRBV19
size: few
CDR3: CASSIREFNQPQHF
DNA: TGTGCCAGTAGTATAAGGGAATTCAATCAGCCCCAGCATTTT

J: TRBJ2-7
D: -
V: TRBV20-1
size: -
CDR3: CSAGYSYEQYF
DNA: TGCAGTGCCGGATATTCCTACGAGCAGTACTTC

J: TRBJ2-6
D: -
V: TRBV18
size: -
CDR3: CASSPIRTASGANVLTF
DNA: TGTGCCAGCTCACCTATTCGGACAGCCTCTGGGGCCAACGTCCTGACTTTC

J: TRBJ1-1
D: TRBD1
V: TRBV2
size: -
CDR3: CASSFDTGENTEAFF
DNA: TGTGCCAGCAGTTTTGATACAGGGGAGAACACTGAAGCTTTCTTT

J: TRBJ2-3
D: TRBD1
V: TRBV11-2
size: -
CDR3: CASRQGVGSTDTQYF
DNA: TGTGCCAGCAGACAGGGGGTAGGCAGCACAGATACGCAGTATTTT

J: TRBJ2-7
D: TRBD2
V: TRBV9
size: -
CDR3: CASSASGLAGYEQYF
DNA: TGTGCCAGCAGCGCCTCGGGACTAGCGGGGTACGAGCAGTACTTC

J: TRBJ2-3
D: -
V: TRBV4-3
size: -
CDR3: CASSQEFLSDTQYF
DNA: TGCGCCAGCAGCCAAGAGTTTCTTTCCGATACGCAGTATTTT

J: TRBJ2-1
D: TRBD2
V: TRBV6-2/TRBV6-3
size: -
CDR3: CASSTPSSGGASYNEQFF
DNA: TGTGCCAGCAGTACACCCTCTAGCGGGGGGGCCTCCTACAATGAGCAGTTCTTC

J: TRBJ2-3
D: -
V: TRBV5-1
size: once
CDR3: CASSPSGLTSTDTQYF
DNA: TGCGCCAGCAGCCCTTCGGGACTTACATCGACAGATACGCAGTATTTT

J: TRBJ2-2
D: -
V: TRBV9
size: few
CDR3: CASTLAVNTGELFF
DNA: TGTGCCAGCACGTTAGCGGTGAACACCGGGGAGCTGTTTTTT